The 10 T cell receptor beta chains presented below share a single source sample, sequenced in a study of T-cell reconstitution after alpha-beta-depleted transplantation in children. Preparing the TCRbeta library involved the use of unique molecular identifiers. TCRdb itself ran the PCR reads through MiXCR, one entry per CDR3 protein. The sample carries roughly 120,000 distinct CDR3 sequences, approximately 10% recorded once. This material consisted of PBMCs from the stem cell graft donor, taken from the stem cell graft. The receptors stem from a human donor who donated a stem cell graft to a child with acute lymphoblastic leukemia.

This clonotype was found many times. V is TRBV5-6 and J is TRBJ1-5, with D unclear. The CDR3 extends over 13 amino acids. V was pared by 5 bases and J by 3 bases, with 9 bases between. Germline V lookup: CDR1 SGHDT, CDR2 YYEEEE. CDR3 bases: TGTGCCAGCAGTTCTGGCCCCAATCAGCCCCAGCATTTT. Translated, it gives CASSSGPNQPQHF. The complete variable domain, with remaining parts taken from reference TRBV5-6 and TRBJ1-5, reads DAGVTQSPTHLIKTRGQQVTLRCSPKSGHDTVSWYQQALGQGPQFIFQYYEEEERQRGNFPDRFSGHQFPNYSSELNVNALLLGDSALYLCASSSGPNQPQHFGDGTRLSIL.

This clonotype appeared many times. This chain uses TRBV21-1 with TRBJ1-2; TRBD1, as called in the table, went unchecked against the DNA. TRBV21-1 is recorded as a pseudogene. The CDR3 has 15 amino acids. DNA for the CDR3: TGTGCCAGCAGCAAAAGGGGGACAGGGGGCTATGGCTACACCTTC. Amino acid sequence: CASSKRGTGGYGYTF.

This clonotype came up many times. The chain's CDR3 is CASSYRPVRDEQFF. CDR3 DNA sequence: TGTGCCAGCAGTTACAGGCCTGTTCGGGATGAGCAGTTCTTC. The chain has TRBV6-2 or TRBV6-3 and TRBJ2-1, with D hard to call. Trimming left V 2 bases short and J 8 bases short, with 13 bases between. The CDR3 runs to 14 residues. CDR1 is MNHEY and CDR2 is SVGEGT in the germline V gene.

This clonotype was found many times. V gene TRBV20-1 combines with J gene TRBJ2-3; 10 bases align to TRBD2. J was trimmed by 3 bases and V by 3 bases; bases with no gene match: 6. Germline assignment: CDR1 DFQATT and CDR2 SNEGSKA (reference sequence). CDR3 length: 15 residues. The CDR3 DNA sequence: TGCAGTGCTAGTTTAGCGGGGGGCCAGACAGATACGCAGTATTTT. As protein: CSASLAGGQTDTQYF.

This clonotype was recorded many times. This chain uses TRBV7-8 with TRBJ2-7, with 8 bases that match TRBD1. This CDR3 has 14 residues. Germline trimming cut 5 bases from V and 0 bases from J; bases unmatched to any gene: 3. Germline lookup yields CDR1 SGHVS and CDR2 FQNEAQ. The CDR3 sequence: CASSPDRVSYEQYF. In DNA form, the CDR3 reads TGTGCCAGCAGCCCGGACAGGGTCTCCTACGAGCAGTACTTC.

Ten or more counts support this clonotype. The chain joins TRBV12-3 or TRBV12-4 to TRBJ2-1, with TRBD1 matching 8 bases. The length of the CDR3 is 15 residues. Trimming removed 2 bases from V and 5 bases from J; junction bases left unmatched: 5. The CDR3 is CASSLNQGADNEQFF. In DNA, the CDR3 is TGTGCCAGCAGTTTAAACCAGGGGGCTGACAATGAGCAGTTCTTC.

The chain employs TRBV19 and TRBJ2-1, with 13 bases matching TRBD2. The CDR3 runs to 15 residues. Germline CDR1 is LNHDA and CDR2 is SQIVND (reference sequence). V shed 3 bases and J 12 bases; nucleotides not matched to a gene: 8. CDR3 residues: CASSMGGLAGVWQFF. The CDR3 DNA follows: TGTGCCAGTAGTATGGGCGGACTAGCGGGAGTCTGGCAGTTCTTC.

This clonotype showed up many times. The V call is TRBV7-2, the J call TRBJ1-2; 9 bases fit TRBD1. The germline V gene has CDR1 SGHTA and CDR2 FQGNSA. V was pared by 0 bases and J by 2 bases, with 7 bases of the junction left unmatched. The CDR3 is 17 amino acids. The DNA for the CDR3 is TGTGCCAGCAGCTTAGCGCAGACCGGGACAGGGAACTATGGCTACACCTTC. Its translation is CASSLAQTGTGNYGYTF. The variable domain in full, completed from reference TRBV7-2 and TRBJ1-2, reads GAGVSQSPSNKVTEKGKDVELRCDPISGHTALYWYRQSLGQGLEFLIYFQGNSAPDKSGLPSDRFSAERTGGSVSTLTIQRTQQEDSAVYLCASSLAQTGTGNYGYTFGSGTRLTVV.

There are many counts of this clonotype. This CDR3 reads CASSAGGVFTDTQYF. The CDR3 DNA is TGCGCCAGCAGCGCCGGGGGGGTCTTCACAGATACGCAGTATTTT. V gene TRBV5-1 combines with J gene TRBJ2-3; 8 nucleotides match TRBD2. V shed 4 bases, J shed 2 bases, and the junction held 6 bases outside the gene matches. In germline, CDR1 is SGHRS, CDR2 YFSETQ. The CDR3 contains 15 residues.

This clonotype was seen repeatedly, ten times or more. V and J are TRBV11-2 and TRBJ1-4; the D gene is possibly TRBD1 (5 bases). The CDR3 sequence is 14 residues long. V lost 5 bases to trimming and J lost 8 bases, with 15 bases between them. CDR1 and CDR2 from the germline V gene are SGHAT and FQNNGV. DNA for the CDR3: TGTGCCAGCAGCCCGCTCTGGGGGAGGGAAAAACTGTTTTTT. It encodes CASSPLWGREKLFF.